These T cell receptor beta chains were read from a single sample in a study of T cell responses to AZD1222 COVID-19 vaccine. Only in-frame clones appear in the TCRdb table, and some are missing; sequencing was by immunoSEQ multiplex PCR. The table records about 140,000 clones, more than 80% of them present only once. The material sequenced was peripheral blood, taken on day 0 of AZD1222 vaccination. The receptors derive from an adult in good health. CDR3s include the opening cysteine and the closing phenylalanine or tryptophan. A D gene is named only where the DNA matches it firmly. Where a row states a size, it is once, few, many or the class of an expanded clone; other rows omit it.

TRBJ1-5 | TRBV4-2 | NA | 13 | NA | TGTGCCAGCAGCCATGGTAGCAATCAGCCCCAGCATTTT | CASSHGSNQPQHF
TRBJ1-3 | TRBV15 | NA | 16 | NA | TGTGCCACCAGCAGAGATAGGGGGGACTCTGGAAACACCATATATTTT | CATSRDRGDSGNTIYF
TRBJ2-7 | TRBV6-5 | NA | 16 | TRBD2 | TGTGCCAGCAGTTACACCCGGCTAGCGGGAGTGTACGAGCAGTACTTC | CASSYTRLAGVYEQYF
TRBJ1-2 | TRBV7-8 | NA | 13 | NA | TGTGCCAGCAGCTTAGGACAGCCCTATGGCTACACCTTC | CASSLGQPYGYTF
TRBJ2-7 | TRBV4-3 | NA | 16 | NA | TGCGCCAGCAGCCAAGATCGCGCTTTCAGCTCCTACGAGCAGTACTTC | CASSQDRAFSSYEQYF
TRBJ1-1 | TRBV6-5 | NA | 14 | NA | TGTGCCAGCACAAGCAGGGGCATGAACACTGAAGCTTTCTTT | CASTSRGMNTEAFF
TRBJ1-4 | TRBV19 | NA | 15 | TRBD1 | TGTGCCAGTAGTAGTAGGGACAGCCCTAATGAAAAACTGTTTTTT | CASSSRDSPNEKLFF
TRBJ1-5 | TRBV29-1 | NA | 14 | NA | TGCAGCGTTGGAGGGGGGTATAGCAATCAGCCCCAGCATTTT | CSVGGGYSNQPQHF
TRBJ2-7 | TRBV28 | NA | 13 | NA | TGTGCCAGCAGTTTACAGGGCACGACCGAGCAGTACTTC | CASSLQGTTEQYF
TRBJ1-3 | TRBV9 | NA | 16 | NA | TGTGCCAGCAGCGTAGCTAACCAGGGTGCTGGAAACACCATATATTTT | CASSVANQGAGNTIYF
TRBJ2-3 | TRBV19 | once | 17 | TRBD2 | TGTGCCAGTAGTACGATCCTCGGGACTAGGCTCACAGATACGCAGTATTTT | CASSTILGTRLTDTQYF
TRBJ1-3 | TRBV7-2 | NA | 15 | NA | TGTGCCAGCAGCTTAGCAGGGTCGACTGGAAACACCATATATTTT | CASSLAGSTGNTIYF
TRBJ1-2 | TRBV4-2 | NA | 16 | TRBD1 | TGTGCCAGCAGCCAAGATAGGAGGACAGGGGGCCATGGCTACACCTTC | CASSQDRRTGGHGYTF